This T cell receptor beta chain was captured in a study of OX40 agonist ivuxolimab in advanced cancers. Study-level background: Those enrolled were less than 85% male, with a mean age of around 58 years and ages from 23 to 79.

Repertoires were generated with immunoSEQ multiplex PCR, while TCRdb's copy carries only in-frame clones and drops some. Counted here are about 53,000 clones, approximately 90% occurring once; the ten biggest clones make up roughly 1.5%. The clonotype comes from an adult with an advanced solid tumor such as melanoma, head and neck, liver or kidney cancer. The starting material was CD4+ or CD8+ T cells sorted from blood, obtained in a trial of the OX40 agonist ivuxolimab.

The CDR3 DNA reads TGTGCCAGCAGCTTGGTCAGGGAGGGCTACGAGCAGTACTTC. This encodes CASSLVREGYEQYF. This chain joins TRBV5-8 and TRBJ2-7; 7 bases map to TRBD2. Unmatched junction bases numbered 3, after V lost 0 bases and J lost 3 bases. Germline V gene sequence: CDR1 SGHTS, CDR2 YDEGEE. The CDR3 length is 14 residues.